Following are 4 T cell receptor beta chains from one sample sequenced in a study of blood T cells in healthy people across ages. Through a sample-barcoded 5' primer and a J-beta primer mix, a second PCR was run for about 6 to 11 cycles. Each CDR3 protein is one row after TCRdb ran MiXCR on the 5' RACE reads. This table has fewer than 700,000 distinct CDR3 sequences, roughly 48% appearing once. Sequencing input: blood. Receptor source: a man older than 75 in good health.

This clonotype was picked up many times. The CDR3 nucleotides read TGCAGCGTTGAAGAGCCGGGACTAGCGGAAGAGACCCAGTACTTC. Residues: CSVEEPGLAEETQYF. The chain carries TRBV29-1 and TRBJ2-5; 11 bases line up with TRBD2. V shed 0 bases and J 3 bases; nucleotides not matched to a gene: 3. Germline V gives CDR1 SQVTM, CDR2 ANQGSEA. The CDR3 is 15 amino acids.

A few counts support this clonotype. This chain links TRBV4-2 with TRBJ1-4, with D possibly being TRBD1 (6 bases). The V and J ends lost 6 bases and 8 bases respectively, with 19 bases between them. This CDR3 is built from 15 residues. Germline V lookup: CDR1 LGHNA, CDR2 YNFKEQ. DNA of the CDR3: TGTGCCAGCAGGGGCAGGGGTCGCATGGTAGAAAAACTGTTTTTT. Its translation is CASRGRGRMVEKLFF.

This clonotype came up a few times. The chain links TRBV20-1 to TRBJ2-1; 10 nucleotides match TRBD2. This CDR3 region has 16 residues. Trimming at V came to 1 base and at J to 7 bases, leaving 10 bases not matched to a gene. CDR1 and CDR2 (germline): DFQATT, SNEGSKA (reference sequence). The CDR3 here is CSARGLLAGVRNEQFF. The DNA for the CDR3 is TGCAGTGCTAGAGGCCTCCTAGCGGGAGTTCGGAATGAGCAGTTCTTC.

The gene calls are TRBV7-3 and TRBJ2-1; 9 nucleotides line up with TRBD2. Trimming cost V 1 base and J 10 bases; bases outside gene matches: 8. The V gene's germline CDR1 is SGHTA and CDR2 FQGTGA. This CDR3 spans 15 amino acids. CDR3 coding DNA: TGTGCCAGCAGCTTAAATGGCGGGAGGGCCTGGGAGCAGTTCTTC. Translating it yields CASSLNGGRAWEQFF.